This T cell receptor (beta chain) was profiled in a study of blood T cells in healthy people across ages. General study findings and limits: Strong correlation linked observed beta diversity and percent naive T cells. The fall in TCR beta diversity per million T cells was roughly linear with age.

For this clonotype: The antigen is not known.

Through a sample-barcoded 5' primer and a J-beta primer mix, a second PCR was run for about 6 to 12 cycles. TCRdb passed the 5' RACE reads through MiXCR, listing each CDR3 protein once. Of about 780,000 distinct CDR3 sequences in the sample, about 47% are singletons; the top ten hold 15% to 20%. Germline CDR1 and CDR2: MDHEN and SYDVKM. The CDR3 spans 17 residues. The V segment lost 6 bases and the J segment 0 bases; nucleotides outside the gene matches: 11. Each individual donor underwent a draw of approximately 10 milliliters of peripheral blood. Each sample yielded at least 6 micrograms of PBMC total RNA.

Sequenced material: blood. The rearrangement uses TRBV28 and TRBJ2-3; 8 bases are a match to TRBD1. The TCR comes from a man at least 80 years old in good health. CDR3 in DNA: TGTGCCAGCAGCAGTCTTTTGGGACAGGACAGCACAGATACGCAGTATTTT. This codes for CASSSLLGQDSTDTQYF. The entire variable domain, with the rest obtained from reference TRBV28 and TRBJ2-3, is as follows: DVKVTQSSRYLVKRTGEKVFLECVQDMDHENMFWYRQDPGLGLRLIYFSYDVKMKEKGDIPEGYSVSREKKERFSLILESASTNQTSMYLCASSSLLGQDSTDTQYFGPGTRLTVL.